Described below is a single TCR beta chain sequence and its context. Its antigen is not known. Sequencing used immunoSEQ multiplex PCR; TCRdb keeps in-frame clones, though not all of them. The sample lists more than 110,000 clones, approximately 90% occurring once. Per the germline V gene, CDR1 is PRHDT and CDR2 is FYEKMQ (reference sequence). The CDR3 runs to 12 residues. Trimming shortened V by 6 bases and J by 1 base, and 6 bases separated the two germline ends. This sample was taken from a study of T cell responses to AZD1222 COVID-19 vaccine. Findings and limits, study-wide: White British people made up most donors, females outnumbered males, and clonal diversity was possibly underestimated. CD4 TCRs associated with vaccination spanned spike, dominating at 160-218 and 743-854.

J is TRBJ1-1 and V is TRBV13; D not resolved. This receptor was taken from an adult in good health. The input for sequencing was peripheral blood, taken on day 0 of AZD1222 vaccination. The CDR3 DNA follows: TGTGCCAGCAGGCTCCGGAACACTGAAGCTTTCTTT. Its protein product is CASRLRNTEAFF. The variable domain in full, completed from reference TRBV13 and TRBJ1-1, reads AAGVIQSPRHLIKEKRETATLKCYPIPRHDTVYWYQQGPGQDPQFLISFYEKMQSDKGSIPDRFSAQQFSDYHSELNMSSLELGDSALYFCASRLRNTEAFFGQGTRLTVV.